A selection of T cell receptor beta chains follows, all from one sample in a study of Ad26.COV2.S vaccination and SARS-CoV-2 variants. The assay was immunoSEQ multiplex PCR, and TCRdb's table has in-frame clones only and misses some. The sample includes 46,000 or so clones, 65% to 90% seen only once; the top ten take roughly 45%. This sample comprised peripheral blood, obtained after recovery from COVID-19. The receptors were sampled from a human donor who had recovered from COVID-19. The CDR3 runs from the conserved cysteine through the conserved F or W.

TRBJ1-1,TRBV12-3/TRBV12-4,CASSLGAFEAFF
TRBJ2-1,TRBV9,CASSARVGSGDNEQFF
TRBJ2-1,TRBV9,CASSAGTGLEQFF
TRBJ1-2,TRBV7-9,CASSSPRQGENYGYTF
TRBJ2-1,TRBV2,CASSDLGTTYNEQFF
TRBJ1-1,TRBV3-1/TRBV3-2,CASSQVKQSTEAFF
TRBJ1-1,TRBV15,CATSLPTGPNTEAFF
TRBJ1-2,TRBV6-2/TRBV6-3,CASSYGGSGYGYTF
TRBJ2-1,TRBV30,CAWTSSGLYNEQFF
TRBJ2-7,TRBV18,CASSPGTGRSYEQYF
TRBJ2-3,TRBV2,CASGRQSGDTQYF
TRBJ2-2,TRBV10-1,CASSGGLAGNTGELFF
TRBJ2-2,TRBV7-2,CASSPSTSGRSTNTGELFF
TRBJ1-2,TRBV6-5,CASSYSRQGLYGYTF
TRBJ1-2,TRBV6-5,CASRTGESGYTF
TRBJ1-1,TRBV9,CASSVTTVMNTEAFF
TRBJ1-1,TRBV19,CASSIQTGLNTEAFF
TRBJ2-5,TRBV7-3,CASSLGDRDVETQYF
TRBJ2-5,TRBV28,CASSTPGQGQETQYF
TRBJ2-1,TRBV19,CASSISSGGPVYNEQFF
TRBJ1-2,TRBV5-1,CASSPEFRVDYGYTF
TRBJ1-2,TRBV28,CASSLALGANYGYTF
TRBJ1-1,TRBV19,CASTTRPLFNTEAFF
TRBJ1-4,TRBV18,CASSPPGQKALFF
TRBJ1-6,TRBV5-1,CASSNGPSSPLHF
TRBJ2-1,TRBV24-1,CATSELAGPYNEQFF
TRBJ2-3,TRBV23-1,CASNSREDTQYF
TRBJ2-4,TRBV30,CAWSVNPRDIQYF
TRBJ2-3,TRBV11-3,CASSSRQGAAGTDTQYF
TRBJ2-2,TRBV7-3,CASSSGRNTGELFF
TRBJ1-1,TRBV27,CASSLWAAGTNTEAFF
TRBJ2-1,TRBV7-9,CASSPSDSEQFF
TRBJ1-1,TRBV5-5,CASSLGGFTEAFF
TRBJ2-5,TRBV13,CASSNRAETQYF
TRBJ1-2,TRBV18,CASSPGRQGYGGYTF
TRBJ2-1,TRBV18,CASSPNPYNEQFF
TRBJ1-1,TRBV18,CASSLGRQGIGTEAFF
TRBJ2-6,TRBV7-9,CASSSDRPYSGANVLTF
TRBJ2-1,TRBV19,CASSPYTGDYNEQFF
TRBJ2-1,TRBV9,CASSVASLLGEQFF